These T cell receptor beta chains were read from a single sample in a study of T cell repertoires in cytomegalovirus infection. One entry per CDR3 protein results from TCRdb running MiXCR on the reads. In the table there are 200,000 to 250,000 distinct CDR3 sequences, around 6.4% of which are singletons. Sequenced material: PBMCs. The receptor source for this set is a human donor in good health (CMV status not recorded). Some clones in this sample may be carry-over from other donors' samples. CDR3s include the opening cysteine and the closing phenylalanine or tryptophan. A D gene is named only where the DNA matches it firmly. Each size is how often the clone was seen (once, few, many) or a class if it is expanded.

cdr3_nt: TGTGCCAGCAGTTCCTTCGATGTACCCCAGCATTTT
cdr3_aa: CASSSFDVPQHF
v_call: TRBV6-2/TRBV6-3
clone_size: few
cdr3_length: 12
j_call: TRBJ1-5
d_call: -

cdr3_nt: TGTGCCAGCAGCCAAGATAGGCAGGGGGCTTCGGAGACCCAGTACTTC
cdr3_aa: CASSQDRQGASETQYF
v_call: TRBV3-1
clone_size: many
cdr3_length: 16
j_call: TRBJ2-5
d_call: TRBD1

cdr3_nt: TGCAGCCCCACATTGACAGGGAATCCAGATACGCAGTATTTT
cdr3_aa: CSPTLTGNPDTQYF
v_call: TRBV29-1
clone_size: many
cdr3_length: 14
j_call: TRBJ2-3
d_call: TRBD1

cdr3_nt: TGTGCCAGCAGCTTCGGGGCAGATACGCAGTATTTT
cdr3_aa: CASSFGADTQYF
v_call: TRBV7-8
clone_size: many
cdr3_length: 12
j_call: TRBJ2-3
d_call: -

cdr3_nt: TGCGCCAGCAGCTTGGGTCCGGGAACCGGAAACACCATATATTTT
cdr3_aa: CASSLGPGTGNTIYF
v_call: TRBV5-1
clone_size: many
cdr3_length: 15
j_call: TRBJ1-3
d_call: -

cdr3_nt: TGTGCCAGCAGCTTATTGAGCGGGGGGATCTCTGGGGCCAACGTCCTGACTTTC
cdr3_aa: CASSLLSGGISGANVLTF
v_call: TRBV7-6
clone_size: many
cdr3_length: 18
j_call: TRBJ2-6
d_call: TRBD2

cdr3_nt: TGTGCCAGCAGCGACAGGGTCGGACAGCCCCAGCATTTT
cdr3_aa: CASSDRVGQPQHF
v_call: TRBV7-2
clone_size: many
cdr3_length: 13
j_call: TRBJ1-5
d_call: TRBD1

cdr3_nt: TGTGCCAGCAGCCCGGACAGGGATGAAAACATTCAGTACTTC
cdr3_aa: CASSPDRDENIQYF
v_call: TRBV7-3
clone_size: many
cdr3_length: 14
j_call: TRBJ2-4
d_call: TRBD1

cdr3_nt: TGCAGCGCCGTCCTACCCCTCCTCACAGATACGCAGTATTTT
cdr3_aa: CSAVLPLLTDTQYF
v_call: TRBV29-1
clone_size: many
cdr3_length: 14
j_call: TRBJ2-3
d_call: -

cdr3_nt: TGTGCCAGCAGTTGGGACTGGGGCAATCAGCCCCAGCATTTT
cdr3_aa: CASSWDWGNQPQHF
v_call: TRBV6-2/TRBV6-3
clone_size: many
cdr3_length: 14
j_call: TRBJ1-5
d_call: -

cdr3_nt: TGTGCCAGCAGCATAGGGACAGGGGTAACCTACGAGCAGTACTTC
cdr3_aa: CASSIGTGVTYEQYF
v_call: TRBV11-1
clone_size: many
cdr3_length: 15
j_call: TRBJ2-7
d_call: TRBD1